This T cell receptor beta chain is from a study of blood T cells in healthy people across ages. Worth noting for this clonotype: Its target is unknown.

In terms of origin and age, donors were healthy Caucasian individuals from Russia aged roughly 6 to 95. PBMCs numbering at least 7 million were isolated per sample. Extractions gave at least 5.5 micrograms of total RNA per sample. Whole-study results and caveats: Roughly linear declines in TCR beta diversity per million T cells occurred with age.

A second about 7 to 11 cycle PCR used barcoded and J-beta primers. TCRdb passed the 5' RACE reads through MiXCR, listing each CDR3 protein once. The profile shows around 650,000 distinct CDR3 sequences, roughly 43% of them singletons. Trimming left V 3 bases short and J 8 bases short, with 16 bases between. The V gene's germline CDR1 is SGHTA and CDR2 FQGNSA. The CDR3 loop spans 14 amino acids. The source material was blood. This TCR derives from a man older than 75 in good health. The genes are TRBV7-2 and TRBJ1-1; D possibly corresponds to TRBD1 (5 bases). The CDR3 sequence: CASSFVPGFGEAFF. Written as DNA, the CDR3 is TGTGCCAGCAGCTTCGTTCCAGGGTTCGGGGAAGCTTTCTTT.